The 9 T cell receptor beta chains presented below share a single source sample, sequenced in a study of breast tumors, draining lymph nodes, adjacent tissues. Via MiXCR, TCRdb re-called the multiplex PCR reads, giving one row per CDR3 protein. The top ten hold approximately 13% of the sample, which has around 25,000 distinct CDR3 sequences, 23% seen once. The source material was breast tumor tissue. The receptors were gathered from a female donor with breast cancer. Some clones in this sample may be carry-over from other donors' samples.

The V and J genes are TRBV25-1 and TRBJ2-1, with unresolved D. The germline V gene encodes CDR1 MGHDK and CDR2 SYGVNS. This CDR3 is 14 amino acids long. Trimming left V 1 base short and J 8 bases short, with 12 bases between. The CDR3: CASSESNKRDEQFF. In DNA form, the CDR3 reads TGTGCCAGCAGTGAATCAAACAAAAGGGATGAGCAGTTCTTC.

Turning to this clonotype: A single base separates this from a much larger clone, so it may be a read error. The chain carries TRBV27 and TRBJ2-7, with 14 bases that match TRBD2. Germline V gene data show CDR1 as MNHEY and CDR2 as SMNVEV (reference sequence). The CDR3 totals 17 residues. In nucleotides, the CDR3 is TGTGTCAGCAGTTTATTCGCGGGACTAGCGGGAGCCTACGAGCAGTACTTC. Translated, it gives CVSSLFAGLAGAYEQYF.

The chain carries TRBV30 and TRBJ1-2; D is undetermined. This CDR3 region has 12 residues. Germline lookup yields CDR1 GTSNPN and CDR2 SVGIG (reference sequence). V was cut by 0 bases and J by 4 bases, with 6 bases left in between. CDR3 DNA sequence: TGTGCCTGGAGTGTAGACGGCTATGGCTACACCTTC. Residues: CAWSVDGYGYTF.

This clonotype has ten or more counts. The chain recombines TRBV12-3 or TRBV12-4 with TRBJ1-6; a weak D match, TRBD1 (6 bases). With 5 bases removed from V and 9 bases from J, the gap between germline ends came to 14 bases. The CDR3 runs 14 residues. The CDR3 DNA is TGTGCCAGCAGTCGGATGGTAGGGGGTTCACCCCTCCACTTT. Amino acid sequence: CASSRMVGGSPLHF.

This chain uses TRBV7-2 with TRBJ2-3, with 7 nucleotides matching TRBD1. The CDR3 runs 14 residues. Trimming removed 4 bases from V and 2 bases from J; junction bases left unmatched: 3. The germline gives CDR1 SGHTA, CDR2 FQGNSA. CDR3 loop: CASSSGQNTDTQYF. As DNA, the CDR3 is TGTGCCAGCAGCTCGGGACAGAACACAGATACGCAGTATTTT.

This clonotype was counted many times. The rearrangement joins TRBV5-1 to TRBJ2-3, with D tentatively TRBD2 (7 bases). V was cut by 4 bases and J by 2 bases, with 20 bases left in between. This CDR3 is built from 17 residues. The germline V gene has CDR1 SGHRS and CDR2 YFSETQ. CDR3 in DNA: TGCGCCAGCAGCCCGGGGGGCCGCGGCGCATTCACAGATACGCAGTATTTT. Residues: CASSPGGRGAFTDTQYF.

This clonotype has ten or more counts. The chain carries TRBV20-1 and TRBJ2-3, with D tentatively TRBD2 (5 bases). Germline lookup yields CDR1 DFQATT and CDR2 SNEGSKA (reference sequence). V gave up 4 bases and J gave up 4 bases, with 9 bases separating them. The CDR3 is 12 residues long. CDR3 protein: CSAKGVPDTQYF. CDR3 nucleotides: TGCAGTGCTAAGGGAGTCCCAGATACGCAGTATTTT.

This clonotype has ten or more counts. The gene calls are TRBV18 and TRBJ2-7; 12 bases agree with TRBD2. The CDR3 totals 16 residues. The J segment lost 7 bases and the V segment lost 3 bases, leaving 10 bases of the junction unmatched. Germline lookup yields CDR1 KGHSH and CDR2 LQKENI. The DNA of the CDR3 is TGTGCCAGCTCACCGGGACTAGCGGGCGGCCCGGGGGAGCAGTACTTC. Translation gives CASSPGLAGGPGEQYF.

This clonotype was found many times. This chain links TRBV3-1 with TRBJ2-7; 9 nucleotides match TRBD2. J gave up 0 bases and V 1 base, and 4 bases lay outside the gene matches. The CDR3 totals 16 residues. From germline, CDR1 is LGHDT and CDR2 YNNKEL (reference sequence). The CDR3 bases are TGTGCCAGCAGCCAAGCGGGCGGGAGGGCCTCCTACGAGCAGTACTTC. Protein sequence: CASSQAGGRASYEQYF.